The 26 T cell receptor beta chains below come from one sample, sequenced in a study of tumor and adjacent non-tumor tissue in lung cancer. No cell sorting was done before RNA was extracted from the tissue. The library came from three nested PCR rounds adapted from ARM-PCR protocols. One entry per CDR3 protein results from TCRdb running MiXCR on the multiplex PCR reads. The data show tens of thousands of distinct CDR3 sequences, roughly 80% seen once. What was sequenced was lung tumor tissue. The receptor set was obtained from a woman in her forties or fifties with non-small cell lung cancer.

Notes on this clonotype: Because it lacks the conserved phenylalanine or tryptophan at the end, this CDR3 is likely a read error. Because the CDR3's place on the DNA is in doubt, the DNA is left out and the CDR3 is given as listed by TCRdb. The V gene is TRBV4-3, the J gene TRBJ2-5. From germline, CDR1 is LGHNA and CDR2 YSLEER. Counting both end residues, the CDR3 totals 15 amino acids. CDR3 residues: CASSQDSGPQETHYI.

Worth noting for this clonotype: Because it lacks the conserved phenylalanine or tryptophan at the end, this CDR3 is likely a read error. This chain's CDR3 is CSVVPDFYNGQFL. For the CDR3, the DNA is TGCAGCGTTGTCCCAGATTTCTACAATGGGCAGTTCTTA. V gene TRBV29-1 combines with J gene TRBJ2-1; no reliable D call. CDR3 length: 13 amino acids. Germline V gene sequence: CDR1 SQVTM, CDR2 ANQGSEA.

This clonotype has a single count. The CDR3 DNA is TGTGCCACCAGTGTTCCAACGACAGGCATGACCACAGATACGCAGTATTTT. Translation gives CATSVPTTGMTTDTQYF. This chain links TRBV24-1 with TRBJ2-3, with TRBD1 as a possible D gene (6 bases). This CDR3 has 17 amino acids. Germline assignment: CDR1 KGHDR and CDR2 SFDVKD. V was cut by 5 bases and J by 2 bases, with 19 bases left in between.

For this clonotype: A much larger clone lies a single base off, so this may be a read error. The chain recombines TRBV5-6 with TRBJ1-2; D remains unclear. Trimming took off 0 bases at V and 4 bases at J, with 7 bases between the two ends. In germline, CDR1 is SGHDT, CDR2 YYEEEE. This CDR3 is built from 13 residues. The CDR3 bases are TGTGCCAGCAGCTTGGACACTAGCTATGGCTACACCTTC. As protein: CASSLDTSYGYTF.

This clonotype was picked up many times. The genes are TRBV12-3 or TRBV12-4 and TRBJ2-1; D call uncertain. V was shortened by 5 bases and J by 0 bases, with 11 bases between the two germline ends. This CDR3 contains 15 residues. Here the CDR3 reads CASSPLFGSYNEQFF. The CDR3 DNA reads as TGTGCCAGCAGTCCTCTTTTCGGCTCCTACAATGAGCAGTTCTTC.

The rearrangement links TRBV28 to TRBJ1-4; a weak D match, TRBD1 (6 bases). Germline V lookup: CDR1 MDHEN, CDR2 SYDVKM. The length of the CDR3 is 14 residues. CDR3 nucleotide sequence: TGTACGAGCAGTCCATACAGGGTTAGGGGAAAACTGTTTTTT. It yields the protein CTSSPYRVRGKLFF.

Points on this clonotype: This may come from a read error, since a much larger clone is one base off. This chain joins TRBV20-1 and TRBJ2-2, with 7 bases aligning to TRBD1. The trim removed 5 bases at V and 4 bases at J, leaving 7 bases unmatched. CDR1 is DFQATT, CDR2 SNEGSKA, per germline (reference sequence). CDR3 length: 14 amino acids. The CDR3 is CSAGGAGGTGELFF. CDR3 nucleotides: TGCAGTGCTGGAGGTGCAGGGGGCACCGGGGAGCTGTTTTTT.

This clonotype occurred a few times. A read error may explain this, as a much larger clone is one base away. The V gene is TRBV5-1, the J gene TRBJ2-5; a possible D gene is TRBD2 (6 bases). The CDR3 is made up of 17 amino acids. Germline-derived CDR1 and CDR2 are SGHRS and YFSETQ. CDR3 in amino acids: CTSSLDLEGLIQETQYF. Here the CDR3 DNA reads TGCACCAGCAGCTTGGATTTGGAGGGATTAATCCAAGAGACCCAGTACTTC.

A remark on this clonotype: Germline is not matched at one junction end, which may reflect a read error. The chain uses TRBV29-1 and TRBJ2-7; D possibly corresponds to TRBD1 (5 bases). The V gene's germline CDR1 is SQVTM and CDR2 ANQGSEA. The CDR3 spans 13 residues. The CDR3 bases are TGCATCGTTCAGGGCATCGTCACCTACGAGCATTACTTC. Amino acid sequence: CIVQGIVTYEHYF.

This clonotype has a handful of counts. Since the CDR3 does not end with the conserved phenylalanine or tryptophan, this likely comes from a read error. The V gene is TRBV6-1, the J gene TRBJ2-7; TRBD2 matches 10 bases. Germline V gives CDR1 MNHNS, CDR2 SASEGT. Unmatched junction bases numbered 7, after V lost 9 bases and J lost 2 bases. This CDR3 is 14 amino acids long. CDR3 region: CASNGLAAPYEQYL. The CDR3 DNA sequence: TGTGCCAGTAATGGACTAGCGGCCCCCTACGAGCAGTACTTA.

Concerning this clonotype itself: A read error may produce the germline difference seen at one junction end. This chain uses TRBV6-1 with TRBJ1-5; unclear D gene. Looked up from germline, CDR1 is MNHNS and CDR2 is SASEGT. This CDR3 region has 14 residues. The CDR3: CASSETWSNQPQRF. CDR3 sequence (DNA): TGTGCCAGCAGTGAAACTTGGAGTAATCAGCCCCAGCGTTTT.

This clonotype came up a few times. Here the CDR3 omits its conserved ending phenylalanine or tryptophan, so a read error is the likely source. The V and J genes are TRBV11-2 and TRBJ2-2; D not resolved. The germline V gene has CDR1 SGHAT and CDR2 FQNNGV. The CDR3 extends over 15 amino acids. The CDR3 loop is CASSPGRRNAGELFS. The CDR3 DNA sequence: TGTGCCAGCAGCCCCGGCAGGCGGAACGCCGGGGAGCTGTTTTCT.

This rearrangement joins TRBV6-2 or TRBV6-3 to TRBJ2-5; 10 bases align to TRBD2. The J segment lost 1 base and the V segment lost 7 bases, leaving 15 bases of the junction unmatched. CDR3 length: 18 residues. Looked up from germline, CDR1 is MNHEY and CDR2 is SVGEGT. The CDR3 DNA reads as TGTGCCAGCAACAGGACCCCTCTTCTAGCGGGAGCCCAAGAGACCCAGTACTTC. The encoded protein is CASNRTPLLAGAQETQYF.

In the case of this clonotype: One end of the junction does not line up with germline, which may come from a read error. This rearrangement joins TRBV11-2 to TRBJ2-5; D remains ambiguous. In germline, CDR1 is SGHAT, CDR2 FQNNGV. CDR3 length: 14 residues. Written as DNA, the CDR3 is TGTGCCATCAGCTTAGAACAACTCCAAGAGACCCAGTATTTC. Translated, it gives CAISLEQLQETQYF. Looking up the rest from reference TRBV11-2 and TRBJ2-5 gives the full variable domain: EAGVAQSPRYKIIEKRQSVAFWCNPISGHATLYWYQQILGQGPKLLIQFQNNGVVDDSQLPKDRFSAERLKGVDSTLKIQPAKLEDSAVYLCAISLEQLQETQYFGPGTRLLVL.

With respect to this clonotype: Relative to the germline gene, one junction end is altered; a read error may explain this. V is TRBV20-1 and J is TRBJ2-2; a possible D gene is TRBD2 (6 bases). Germline CDR1 reads DFQATT; CDR2 reads SNEGSKA (reference sequence). The CDR3 is 14 residues long. This CDR3 is CSSNSGSRTGKLFF. Here the CDR3 DNA reads TGCAGTTCCAATAGCGGAAGTAGGACCGGGAAGCTGTTTTTT.

A few counts support this clonotype. J is TRBJ1-1 and V is TRBV29-1; D possibly corresponds to TRBD1 (6 bases). This CDR3 spans 14 amino acids. V lost 5 bases, J lost 5 bases, and 18 bases lay in between. CDR1 is SQVTM and CDR2 is ANQGSEA in the germline V gene. Here the CDR3 reads CSVRIGQKNTEAFF. CDR3 DNA sequence: TGCAGCGTTAGAATAGGACAGAAGAATACTGAAGCTTTCTTT.

Notes on this clonotype: The junction does not match germline at one end; this may be a read error. The gene calls are TRBV11-2 and TRBJ2-7, with 7 bases that match TRBD2. The CDR3 consists of 15 residues. CDR1 is SGHAT, CDR2 FQNNGV, per germline. CDR3 bases: TGTGGCAGCAGCCCTAGGGCTAGCGGCTCCTACGAGCAGTACTTC. Amino acids: CGSSPRASGSYEQYF.

Comment on this clonotype: The junction departs from the called germline gene at one end, perhaps through a read error. V is TRBV20-1 and J is TRBJ2-3; weak D call: TRBD1 (5 bases). From germline, CDR1 is DFQATT and CDR2 SNEGSKA (reference sequence). This CDR3 is 15 amino acids long. This CDR3 reads CSARDTGQVTGTQYF. In DNA, the CDR3 is TGCAGCGCTAGAGATACAGGACAAGTCACAGGTACGCAGTATTTT.

This chain links TRBV10-3 with TRBJ1-5, with D hard to call. Germline-derived CDR1 and CDR2 are ENHRY and SYGVKD. The CDR3 contains 14 residues. Trimming pared 7 bases from V and 4 bases from J, leaving 14 bases between. The CDR3: CAINVVGENQPQHF. The CDR3 coding sequence is TGTGCCATCAATGTAGTGGGCGAAAATCAGCCCCAGCATTTT.

This clonotype has only one observation. The missing conserved phenylalanine or tryptophan at the end of this CDR3 makes a read error likely. The chain's CDR3 is CSARDNGGGLSGWWHEQFY. CDR3 bases: TGCAGTGCTAGAGATAATGGCGGCGGCTTGAGCGGGTGGTGGCATGAGCAGTTCTAC. The chain is built from TRBV20-1 and TRBJ2-1, with D perhaps matching TRBD2 (6 bases). V gave up 0 bases and J gave up 8 bases, with 29 bases separating them. The CDR3 is 19 residues long. Per the germline V gene, CDR1 is DFQATT and CDR2 is SNEGSKA (reference sequence).

The chain has TRBV11-2 and TRBJ1-5; D is ambiguous. Trimming left V 2 bases short and J 5 bases short, with 7 bases between. The CDR3 covers 13 residues. Germline CDR1 and CDR2: SGHAT and FQNNGV. The CDR3, as DNA: TGTGCCAGCAGCTTAAATAGTTATCAGCCCCAGCATTTT. Its translation is CASSLNSYQPQHF.

This clonotype was seen only once. Germline and junction disagree at one end, which may indicate a read error. The chain employs TRBV6-1 and TRBJ1-6, with 7 bases lining up with TRBD1. Germline V lookup: CDR1 MNHNS, CDR2 SASEGT. The CDR3 is 16 amino acids. The CDR3, as DNA: TGTGCCGGCAGTGAAGCGCCGGGGACAGTTAATTTACCCCTCCACTTT. Protein sequence: CAGSEAPGTVNLPLHF.

The V and J genes are TRBV20-1 and TRBJ2-7; D is possibly TRBD1 (6 bases). This CDR3 spans 16 amino acids. CDR1 and CDR2 (germline): DFQATT, SNEGSKA (reference sequence). V lost 6 bases and J lost 0, with 21 bases in between. The CDR3 loop is CSARTRTAYSSYEQYF. The CDR3 bases are TGCAGTGCCAGAACCCGGACAGCGTATAGCTCCTACGAGCAGTACTTC.

Remarks on this clonotype: No conserved phenylalanine or tryptophan is present at the end of the CDR3, so a read error is the likely explanation. The DNA is left out, because the CDR3 cannot be placed on it with certainty; the CDR3 is given as TCRdb lists it. The rearrangement links TRBV20-1 to TRBJ2-2; the table names TRBD1, a call not compared with the DNA. The CDR3 extends over 15 residues, inclusive of both ends. Germline lookup yields CDR1 DFQATT and CDR2 SNEGSKA (reference sequence). CDR3 loop: CSARSSTGSTGELFI.

This clonotype has only one observation. The conserved phenylalanine or tryptophan is not found at the CDR3 terminus, so this likely reflects a read error. This CDR3 reads CSASPSSLTGELFL. CDR3 coding DNA: TGCAGTGCTAGCCCCAGTAGCCTGACTGGGGAGCTGTTTCTT. The chain links TRBV20-1 to TRBJ2-2; the D is unclear. Trimming left V 3 bases short and J 8 bases short, with 16 bases between. The CDR3 totals 14 residues. Germline CDR1 DFQATT, CDR2 SNEGSKA (reference sequence).

The sample holds one count of this clonotype. The junction departs from the called germline gene at one end, perhaps through a read error. V gene TRBV12-3 or TRBV12-4 combines with J gene TRBJ2-1, with 9 bases identical to TRBD1. The DNA matches TRBJ2-7 better at its end, which makes the J call doubtful. The CDR3 sequence is 18 residues long. The CDR3 here is CVSSRPPTGGETYKEQYF. The CDR3 coding sequence is TGTGTCAGCAGTCGGCCCCCCACAGGGGGCGAGACCTACAAGGAGCAGTACTTC.